This T cell receptor (beta chain) was identified in a study of cytomegalovirus exposure and HLA in healthy donors. Findings and caveats of the study: The listing of some 170 TCR beta chains classed them as cytomegalovirus-associated.

The study ran its PCR with 60 Vbeta and 13 Jbeta primers. In the study's own analysis: An analysis performed later counted around 86 million unique TCR beta chains (roughly 10 million of them shared). TCRdb's copy holds only in-frame clones and misses some; the assay was immunoSEQ multiplex PCR. The V and J calls and clone size come from that table; D and trimming were worked out from the DNA. The table includes about 280,000 clones, roughly 90% detected once. The CDR3 has 15 residues. The V end was cut by 3 bases, the J end by 4 bases, with 14 bases between. Germline loops: CDR1 SGDLS, CDR2 YYNGEE. In nominal health when sampled, donors likely had unrecorded immune exposures nonetheless. Details on this clone: Its antigen remains unknown.

The chain has TRBV9 and TRBJ2-1, with TRBD2 as a possible D gene (5 bases). The sequenced material came from PBMCs. The TCR originated in a woman in her late teens or twenties in good health and CMV-seronegative. CDR3 sequence (DNA): TGTGCCAGCAGCGGCGAGGGAAGGACTTACAATGAGCAGTTCTTC. It is translated as CASSGEGRTYNEQFF.